This record concerns one TCR beta chain sequence. What it binds is unknown. This sample is part of a study of graft-versus-host responses after intestinal transplantation. Study-wide points: Ileal or blood samples showed some GvH clones first, and such clones were also found in recipient marrow.

Repertoires were generated with immunoSEQ multiplex PCR, while TCRdb's copy carries only in-frame clones and drops some. This sample yields around 120,000 clones, of which roughly nine tenths are seen a single time; roughly 0.17% belongs to the top ten. The source material was unstimulated CD4+ T cells sorted from spleen or lymph node cells, sampled before intestinal transplant. This receptor was taken from a human donor who received an intestinal transplant.

The CDR3 DNA follows: TGTGCCAGCAGCTTGGGGGGACTAGTTGGCTTGGAGACCCAGTACTTC. Protein: CASSLGGLVGLETQYF. The V and J genes are TRBV7-2 and TRBJ2-5, with 8 bases identical to TRBD2. J lost 5 bases, V lost 3 bases, and 11 bases had no gene match. The germline V gene encodes CDR1 SGHTA and CDR2 FQGNSA. There are 16 residues in the CDR3.